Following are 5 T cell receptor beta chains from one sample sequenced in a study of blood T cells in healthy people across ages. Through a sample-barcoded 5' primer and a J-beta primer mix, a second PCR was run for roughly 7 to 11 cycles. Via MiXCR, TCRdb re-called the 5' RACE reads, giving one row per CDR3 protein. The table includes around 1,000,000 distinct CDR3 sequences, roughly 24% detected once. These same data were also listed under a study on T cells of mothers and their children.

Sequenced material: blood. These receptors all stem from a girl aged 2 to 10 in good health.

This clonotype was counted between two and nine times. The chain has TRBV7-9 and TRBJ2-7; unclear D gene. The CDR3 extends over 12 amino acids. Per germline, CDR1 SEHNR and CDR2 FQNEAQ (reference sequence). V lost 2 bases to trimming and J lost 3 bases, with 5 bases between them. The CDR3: CASSLLVYEQYF. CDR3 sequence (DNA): TGTGCCAGCAGCTTACTTGTCTACGAGCAGTACTTC.

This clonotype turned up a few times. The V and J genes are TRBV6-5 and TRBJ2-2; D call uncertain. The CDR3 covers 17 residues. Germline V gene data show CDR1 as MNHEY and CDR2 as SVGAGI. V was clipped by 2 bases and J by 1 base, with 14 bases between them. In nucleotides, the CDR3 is TGTGCCAGCAGTTACGGCCCTCGAGACAAGAACACCGGGGAGCTGTTTTTT. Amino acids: CASSYGPRDKNTGELFF.

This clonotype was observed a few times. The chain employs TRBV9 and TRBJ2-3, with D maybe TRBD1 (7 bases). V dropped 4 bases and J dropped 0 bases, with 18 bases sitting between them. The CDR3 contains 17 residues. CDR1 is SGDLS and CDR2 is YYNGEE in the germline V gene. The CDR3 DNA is TGTGCCAGCAGCCATCCCAGGGGGGAAGAGAGCACAGATACGCAGTATTTT. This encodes CASSHPRGEESTDTQYF.

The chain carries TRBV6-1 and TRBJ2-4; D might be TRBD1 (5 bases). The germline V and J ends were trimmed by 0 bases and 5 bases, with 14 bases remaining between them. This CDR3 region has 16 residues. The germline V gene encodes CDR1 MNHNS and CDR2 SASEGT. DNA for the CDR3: TGTGCCAGCAGTGAAGCGCTTTGGGGCGCAGAAAACATTCAGTACTTC. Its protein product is CASSEALWGAENIQYF.

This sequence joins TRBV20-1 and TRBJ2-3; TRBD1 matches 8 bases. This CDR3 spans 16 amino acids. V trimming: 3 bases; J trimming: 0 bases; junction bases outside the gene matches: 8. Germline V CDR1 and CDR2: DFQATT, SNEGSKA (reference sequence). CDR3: CSARDRETLSTDTQYF. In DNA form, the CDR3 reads TGCAGTGCTAGGGACAGGGAGACTCTTAGCACAGATACGCAGTATTTT.